This is a list of T cell receptor beta chains from one sample in a study of blood T cells in healthy people across ages. TCRdb ran MiXCR on the 5' RACE reads and lists one entry per CDR3 protein. The table includes hundreds of thousands of distinct CDR3 sequences, 45% to 65% detected once. The material sequenced was blood. The origin of the receptors is a man in his 60s in good health. CDR3s leave out the opening cysteine and the closing phenylalanine or tryptophan. The order of the fields is V gene, J gene, CDR3 protein.

>TRBV10-3|TRBJ1-6
AISERETGTNSPLH
>TRBV20-1|TRBJ2-3
SAAESGGSFDTDTQY
>TRBV20-1|TRBJ1-2
SAPQSRDRDGYT
>TRBV20-1|TRBJ2-1
SAAQGLAQAEQF
>TRBV12-3/TRBV12-4|TRBJ1-5
ASSLRGHQPQH
>TRBV28|TRBJ2-7
ASGTGAEQY
>TRBV5-6|TRBJ1-2
ASSAGTGASISGYT
>TRBV24-1|TRBJ2-5
ATSDPGTGKGQY
>TRBV7-2|TRBJ1-2
ASSLGWSGGGDYGYT
>TRBV4-1|TRBJ2-1
ASRTPGSSYNEQF
>TRBV20-1|TRBJ1-1
SASRISQAEAF
>TRBV29-1|TRBJ2-3
SSLGGNTQY
>TRBV12-3/TRBV12-4|TRBJ2-3
ASSLYGGTSTDTQY
>TRBV7-8|TRBJ2-2
ASSGLAGANTGELF
>TRBV7-9|TRBJ1-2
ASERRSSGAGGYT
>TRBV10-3|TRBJ2-1
AIWDYNEQF
>TRBV19|TRBJ2-7
ASKASNSYEQY